The present entry profiles one TCR beta chain with its context. One junction end does not reproduce the germline sequence, and a read error may be involved. This record comes from a study of CD8 T cells in Susac syndrome. Reverse transcription of about 0.5 to 1 ug RNA used random hexamers. TCRdb ran MiXCR on the immunoSEQ multiplex PCR reads and lists one entry per CDR3 protein. The sample holds some 63,000 distinct CDR3 sequences, approximately 94% seen once. This CDR3 is built from 13 residues. This sequence joins TRBV12-3 or TRBV12-4 and TRBJ2-4, with 8 positions matching TRBD1. Sequenced: CD8+ T cells from PBMCs. The sequence derives from a human donor with multiple sclerosis. CDR3 sequence: CASSFSPGQALDF. CDR3 nucleotide sequence: TGTGCCAGCAGTTTTAGTCCGGGACAGGCTTTGGACTTC.